Listed below are T cell receptor beta chains from one sample, sequenced in a study of tumor and adjacent non-tumor tissue in lung cancer. Each CDR3 protein is one row after TCRdb ran MiXCR on the multiplex PCR reads. Altogether approximately 100,000 distinct CDR3 sequences are present, 55% to 65% being singletons, with the ten largest covering about 19%. Sequenced: distant non-tumor lung tissue. All receptors derive from a man aged 30 to 45 with non-small cell lung cancer. Both conserved end residues are part of each CDR3. A D gene is named only where the DNA matches it firmly. For some rows the clone size is stated as once, few or many, or as a class when expanded; others skip it.

D,J,V,size,DNA,CDR3
.,TRBJ2-5,TRBV6-2/TRBV6-3,many,TGTGCCAGCGGAGGGGGGGAGACCCAGTACTTC,CASGGGETQYF
.,TRBJ1-1,TRBV12-3/TRBV12-4,many,TGTGCCAGCAGTTTAGGTAAAACTGAAGCTTTCTTT,CASSLGKTEAFF
.,TRBJ2-7,TRBV29-1,many,TGCAGCGTTGAAGATAGGGGGACAAGGTACTACGAGCAGTACTTC,CSVEDRGTRYYEQYF
TRBD2,TRBJ2-5,TRBV11-2,.,TGTGCCAGCAGTCTGGGACTAGCGGCAGAGACCCAGTACTTC,CASSLGLAAETQYF
.,TRBJ1-2,TRBV20-1,.,TGCAGTGTCACCTCGACATGGTCTAACTATGGCTACACCTTC,CSVTSTWSNYGYTF
.,TRBJ2-2,TRBV6-6,few,TGTGCCAGCAGTGCAAAGACAGGGAACACCGGGGAGCTGTTTTTT,CASSAKTGNTGELFF
.,TRBJ2-2,TRBV19,.,TGTGCCAGTAGTGCCCAGGGGCCCGACACCGGGGAGCTGTTTTTT,CASSAQGPDTGELFF
.,TRBJ2-2,TRBV29-1,.,TGCAGCGTTATAACCTATAGGGGGGGAAGGCTGTTGTTT,CSVITYRGGRLLF
.,TRBJ1-2,TRBV29-1,.,TGCAACGTTGGTACGGACAGAGGGAGTTATGGCTACACCTTC,CNVGTDRGSYGYTF
TRBD2,TRBJ2-4,TRBV4-3,many,TGCGCCAGCGGCCAAGAGGGACTAGCGGAAAACATTCAGTACTTC,CASGQEGLAENIQYF
TRBD1,TRBJ2-7,TRBV11-2,few,TGTGCCAGCAGCTTAGTTGGGACAGGATACGAGCAGTACTTC,CASSLVGTGYEQYF
.,TRBJ2-3,TRBV20-1,.,TGCAGTGCTAGAGATCCGACTCCCACGGGCTACACAGGTACGCAATATTTT,CSARDPTPTGYTGTQYF
.,TRBJ2-7,TRBV4-1,.,TGCGCCAGCAACCCTTTATACCGGACAGGGAGGGCCTACGAACAGTACTTC,CASNPLYRTGRAYEQYF
.,TRBJ2-3,TRBV4-3,many,TGCGCCAGCAGCCAAGGTACCGGGACCGGACTAGATACGCAGTATTTT,CASSQGTGTGLDTQYF
.,TRBJ2-7,TRBV4-1,.,TGCACCAGCAGCCAGGACATGCAGGGAGCGACCTACGAGCAGTACTTC,CTSSQDMQGATYEQYF
.,TRBJ1-1,TRBV11-3,.,TGTGCCAGCAGCAAGAGGTCCGGTCCTTGGACTGAAGCTTTCTTT,CASSKRSGPWTEAFF
TRBD1,TRBJ1-1,TRBV29-1,many,TGCAGCGTCGCTACAGGGGCCGCGAAAACAGAAGCTTTCTTT,CSVATGAAKTEAFF
TRBD1,TRBJ2-7,TRBV12-3/TRBV12-4,many,TGTGCCAGCAGGAGGACAGGGTACTACGAGCAGTACTTC,CASRRTGYYEQYF
TRBD1,TRBJ2-2,TRBV12-3/TRBV12-4,.,TGTGCCAGCAGTTTTCGAGGGACAGGGGCCGGGGAGCTGTTTTTT,CASSFRGTGAGELFF
.,TRBJ1-1,TRBV29-1,many,TGCAGCGTTGGTAAGGGGGGAGACACTGAAGCTTTCTTT,CSVGKGGDTEAFF
TRBD1,TRBJ1-2,TRBV4-1,many,TGCGCCAGCAGCCAAGCGGCAGGGGGCGCAAAACACACCTTC,CASSQAAGGAKHTF
TRBD2,TRBJ2-5,TRBV11-3,once,TGTGTCACCACCTTAGAAGCGGGAGGGCAAGAGACCCAGTACTTC,CVTTLEAGGQETQYF
.,TRBJ1-2,TRBV18,once,TGTGTCAGCTCACGGGGCAGGGAAGGAGGCTGCACCTTC,CVSSRGREGGCTF
TRBD2,TRBJ2-7,TRBV24-1,many,TGTGCCACCAGTGACCACTTACTAGCGGGAGTCTACGAGCAGTACTTC,CATSDHLLAGVYEQYF
TRBD2,TRBJ2-4,TRBV20-1,.,TGCAGTGCTCCAAAGTTAGCGGGGGCCATAGCCAAAAACATTCAGTACTTC,CSAPKLAGAIAKNIQYF
.,TRBJ2-2,TRBV6-5,.,TGTGCCAGCAGTGCCTGGGATAGCCGATATGGGGAGCTGTTTTTT,CASSAWDSRYGELFF
TRBD1,TRBJ2-2,TRBV11-1,.,TGTGCCAGCACCTTTACCGGGACAGGAACCGGGGAGTTCTTTTTT,CASTFTGTGTGEFFF
.,TRBJ1-2,TRBV11-2,.,TGTGCCAGCAGCTTTACCACAAGGGCATGGAATGGCTACACCTTC,CASSFTTRAWNGYTF
TRBD2,TRBJ2-3,TRBV5-4,.,TGTGCCAGCAGCTTGACTAGCGGGAGACTAGATACGCAGTATTTT,CASSLTSGRLDTQYF
.,TRBJ2-2,TRBV12-3/TRBV12-4,few,TGTGCCAGCAGTTCAGGGATGGCAGGGGCTTTTACCGGGGCGCTGTTTTTT,CASSSGMAGAFTGALFF
.,TRBJ2-7,TRBV11-2,medium-sized,TGTGCCAGCAGCTTAGGTCTTGGGTATTACGAGCAGTACTTC,CASSLGLGYYEQYF
.,TRBJ2-7,TRBV5-1,many,TGCGCCAGCAGCCCCGGACAGATCTACGAGCAGTACTTC,CASSPGQIYEQYF
.,TRBJ2-3,TRBV6-5,.,TGTGCTAGCAGTCGAAGGGACTGGGGAGATACGCACTATTTT,CASSRRDWGDTHYF
TRBD2,TRBJ2-4,TRBV11-2,once,TGTGCCACCAGCTTAAGCGGGGCGTTTCTAGTCAAAAACATTCAGTACTTC,CATSLSGAFLVKNIQYF
TRBD2,TRBJ2-6,TRBV5-1,.,TGCGCCAGCAACCGAGCGGGAGGGGTTGGGGCCAACGTCCTGACTTTC,CASNRAGGVGANVLTF
.,TRBJ1-1,TRBV20-1,.,TGCAATGCTAGGATCCGGGAGGGCACTGAAGCTTCCTTT,CNARIREGTEASF
TRBD2,TRBJ2-1,TRBV19,.,TGTGCCAGTAGTGGAGGACTAGCGGGAAACTCCTACAATGAGCAGTTCTTC,CASSGGLAGNSYNEQFF
TRBD1,TRBJ2-7,TRBV5-6,.,TGTGCAAGCACTTTCGACAGGGAAGACGAGCAGTACTTC,CASTFDREDEQYF
.,TRBJ2-3,TRBV7-9,.,TGTGCCAGCAGCTTCGGGTCGTCGGGGGCAGATACGCAGTATTTT,CASSFGSSGADTQYF
TRBD2,TRBJ2-5,TRBV11-3,many,TGTGCCAGCAGCTTAGCCCGGACTAGACAAGAGACCCAGTACTTC,CASSLARTRQETQYF
TRBD2,TRBJ2-3,TRBV29-1,many,TGCAGCGTTCCCCCTCGGGGGGGATTCACAGATACGCAGTATTTT,CSVPPRGGFTDTQYF